This entry concerns a single TCR beta chain. The sorted Tregs were CD4+CD25+CD127-/low cells. CDR1 is SEHNR, CDR2 FQNEAQ, per germline (reference sequence). Deletions cut 3 bases from V and 2 bases from J, with 10 bases between. CDR3 size: 14 residues. TCRdb reanalysed the 5' RACE reads using MiXCR and keeps one entry per CDR3 protein. The table lists approximately 60,000 distinct CDR3 sequences, less than 30% of them singletons, with 2.2% in the top ten. The TCR originated in a female donor with breast cancer. The chain links TRBV7-9 to TRBJ1-2, with no clear D. Source material: tumor-infiltrating Tregs sorted from the breast tumor. For the CDR3, the DNA is TGTGCCAGCAGCTTTTCTAGCGGGAACTATGGCTACACCTTC. This gives the protein CASSFSSGNYGYTF.